The clone carrying this T cell receptor beta chain was observed many times. The data stem from a study of molecular identifiers for immune sequencing clone quantification. Naive CD8 library inputs spanned roughly 18,000 to 1,000,000 sorted cells and 10%, 30% or 50% RNA. In preparing bulk TCR libraries, previously described methods and listed TCR primers were used. TCRdb fed the PCR reads into MiXCR, producing one record per CDR3 protein. The profile shows 300,000 to 400,000 distinct CDR3 sequences, 20% to 25% of them singletons. Germline loops: CDR1 SGHVS, CDR2 FNYEAQ. Trimming cost V 1 base and J 4 bases, with 6 bases left between them. CDR3 length: 13 amino acids.

The chain has TRBV7-6 and TRBJ2-3, with no clear D. The origin of this receptor is a human donor in good health. Some libraries in this study had Jurkat cell RNA spiked in. The material sequenced was naive CD8+ T cells from blood, with Jurkat cell RNA spiked in. Subset given: FACS-sorted CD8+CD4-CCR7+CD45RA+ naive T cells. The CDR3 nucleotides are TGTGCCAGCAGCTTAGATCTGCCAGATACGCAGTATTTT. Residues: CASSLDLPDTQYF. The variable domain in full, completed from reference TRBV7-6 and TRBJ2-3, reads GAGVSQSPRYKVTKRGQDVALRCDPISGHVSLYWYRQALGQGPEFLTYFNYEAQQDKSGLPNDRFSAERPEGSISTLTIQRTEQRDSAMYRCASSLDLPDTQYFGPGTRLTVL.